Following are 14 T cell receptor beta chains from one sample sequenced in a study of T cell changes during pregnancy in multiple sclerosis. TCRdb keeps only in-frame clones here, not all; method: immunoSEQ multiplex PCR. The table has 55,000 to 70,000 clones, 90% seen once; the top ten hold less than 2.5%. Sequenced here: peripheral blood, sampled in the first trimester of pregnancy. All receptors come from a female donor in good health, enrolled as a control in a pregnancy study.

This chain connects TRBV28 to TRBJ1-2; the D gene is possibly TRBD1 (6 bases). Germline CDR1 and CDR2: MDHEN and SYDVKM. The V end lost 8 bases, the J end lost 4 bases, and 14 bases lay between the germline ends. The CDR3 covers 13 residues. The DNA of the CDR3 is TGTGCCAGCGGAAGGGGGGGAACCTATGGCTACACCTTC. Its protein is CASGRGGTYGYTF.

This clone appeared once. The rearrangement joins TRBV5-1 to TRBJ1-1; D is perhaps TRBD1 (6 bases). Trimming took off 6 bases at V and 5 bases at J, with 17 bases between the two ends. The germline gives CDR1 SGHRS, CDR2 YFSETQ. This CDR3 region has 14 residues. The CDR3 here is CASKGEGESTEAFF. The CDR3 coding sequence is TGCGCCAGCAAAGGAGAGGGGGAGAGTACTGAAGCTTTCTTT.

The J gene is TRBJ2-2, the V gene TRBV7-9, with TRBD2 as a possible D gene (7 bases). The V end was cut by 5 bases, the J end by 7 bases, with 14 bases between. The CDR3 length is 14 residues. In germline, CDR1 is SEHNR, CDR2 FQNEAQ (reference sequence). CDR3 DNA: TGTGCCAGCAGCCAGGCGGGGGCTGGCGGGGAGCTGTTTTTT. Translation: CASSQAGAGGELFF.

This chain joins TRBV19 and TRBJ2-1; perhaps TRBD2 as D (6 bases). The CDR3 has 13 residues. Trimming took off 10 bases at V and 3 bases at J, with 13 bases between the two ends. Germline V CDR1 and CDR2: LNHDA, SQIVND (reference sequence). This chain's CDR3 is CATARDFYNEQFF. CDR3 DNA: TGTGCCACGGCGAGGGACTTCTACAATGAGCAGTTCTTC.

This clone appeared a few times. The chain uses TRBV6-4 and TRBJ2-3; TRBD2 matches at 9 bases. Germline CDR1 is MRHNA and CDR2 is SNTAGT. With 8 bases clipped from V and 6 bases from J, the junction kept 12 bases outside the gene matches. The CDR3 totals 15 residues. The CDR3 nucleotides read TGTGCCAGCGGACCTACTAGCGGGTCGGCGGATACGCAGTATTTT. Amino acid sequence: CASGPTSGSADTQYF.

The chain couples TRBV7-9 to TRBJ1-1, with a weak D call TRBD1 (5 bases). The CDR3 contains 13 residues. Germline lookup yields CDR1 SEHNR and CDR2 FQNEAQ (reference sequence). The V end was cut by 5 bases, the J end by 2 bases, with 9 bases between. The CDR3 is CASSLTANTEAFF. The DNA for the CDR3 is TGTGCCAGCAGCCTGACAGCTAACACTGAAGCTTTCTTT. The full variable domain, in which reference TRBV7-9 and TRBJ1-1 provide the parts outside the CDR3, is DTGVSQNPRHKITKRGQNVTFRCDPISEHNRLYWYRQTLGQGPEFLTYFQNEAQLEKSRLLSDRFSAERPKGSFSTLEIQRTEQGDSAMYLCASSLTANTEAFFGQGTRLTVV.

The rearrangement uses TRBV5-1 and TRBJ2-5; 8 bases map to TRBD1. The CDR3 loop spans 14 amino acids. Germline V CDR1 and CDR2: SGHRS, YFSETQ. After removal of 6 bases from V and 2 bases from J, the junction contained 6 bases not matched to a gene. The CDR3 sequence: CASTPGTGQETQYF. In DNA, the CDR3 is TGCGCCAGCACACCCGGGACAGGACAAGAGACCCAGTACTTC.

This clone was found once. This chain's CDR3 is CATSGTGWGYTF. The DNA of the CDR3 is TGTGCCACCAGCGGGACAGGGTGGGGCTACACCTTC. The chain recombines TRBV15 with TRBJ1-2; TRBD1 aligns across 9 bases. Trimming at V came to 5 bases and at J to 8 bases, leaving 3 bases not matched to a gene. CDR3 length: 12 amino acids. Germline values: CDR1 LNHNV, CDR2 YYDKDF (reference sequence).

The V gene is TRBV5-1, the J gene TRBJ2-2; no reliable D call. The CDR3 has 16 residues. Germline lookup yields CDR1 SGHRS and CDR2 YFSETQ. V was clipped by 4 bases and J by 5 bases, with 18 bases between them. The CDR3: CASSPRQRPGTGELFF. The CDR3 DNA follows: TGCGCCAGCAGCCCTCGACAACGCCCAGGTACCGGGGAGCTGTTTTTT.

V gene TRBV28 combines with J gene TRBJ1-4, with D possibly being TRBD1 (5 bases). V lost 6 bases and J 8 bases, leaving 16 bases between the germline ends. CDR1 is MDHEN, CDR2 SYDVKM, per germline. The CDR3 is 14 amino acids. The CDR3 DNA is TGTGCCAGCAGGCCAGGGCAGGGAAGGGAAAAACTGTTTTTT. Translating gives CASRPGQGREKLFF.

The chain employs TRBV10-1 and TRBJ2-7; 7 nucleotides line up with TRBD2. V shed 0 bases, J shed 0 bases, and the junction held 11 bases outside the gene matches. CDR3 length equals 18 residues. Germline V gene lookup returns CDR1 WNHNN and CDR2 SYGVQD (reference sequence). The CDR3 DNA follows: TGCGCCAGCAGTGAGTCCAGCGGGAAGGAAAAGGGCTCCTACGAGCAGTACTTC. Translating gives CASSESSGKEKGSYEQYF.

The chain employs TRBV25-1 and TRBJ2-1; 7 bases align to TRBD2. This CDR3 comprises 15 residues. Trimming at V came to 6 bases and at J to 1 base, leaving 6 bases not matched to a gene. The germline V gene has CDR1 MGHDK and CDR2 SYGVNS. The chain's CDR3 is CASSVLAFSYNEQFF. CDR3 DNA: TGTGCCAGCAGCGTACTAGCGTTTTCCTACAATGAGCAGTTCTTC.

As concerns this clone: Other DNA sequences in the sample encode the same CDR3. V usage is TRBV2 and J usage is TRBJ2-5, with TRBD1 matching 7 bases. J gave up 3 bases and V 6 bases, and 1 base lay outside the gene matches. The CDR3 has 12 amino acids. CDR1 and CDR2 from the germline V gene are SNHLY and FYNNEI. CDR3 amino acids: CASSDREETQYF. CDR3 nucleotide sequence: TGTGCCAGCAGCGACAGGGAAGAGACCCAGTACTTC. The whole variable domain, filled in from reference TRBV2 and TRBJ2-5, reads EPEVTQTPSHQVTQMGQEVILRCVPISNHLYFYWYRQILGQKVEFLVSFYNNEISEKSEIFDDQFSVERPDGSNFTLKIRSTKLEDSAMYFCASSDREETQYFGPGTRLLVL.

The J gene is TRBJ2-5, the V gene TRBV29-1; TRBD1 agrees at 8 bases. V was clipped by 7 bases and J by 4 bases; unmatched bases: 5. Looked up from germline, CDR1 is SQVTM and CDR2 is ANQGSEA. The length of the CDR3 is 12 residues. CDR3 region: CSARTGIETQYF. As DNA, the CDR3 is TGCAGCGCTAGGACAGGGATAGAGACCCAGTACTTC.